The 31 T cell receptor beta chains reported below all come from one sample, sequenced in a study of T cells in Graves' hyperthyroidism and ophthalmopathy. Authors of the study amplified TCR beta CDR3 regions from RNA transcripts. An initial round of RT-PCR targeting the TCR CDR3 relied on the HTBI primer set. TCRdb re-analysed the multiplex PCR reads in MiXCR, keeping a single row per CDR3 protein. Among fewer than 350,000 distinct CDR3 sequences listed, approximately 18% were seen once. The source material was blood. The source is a man aged 50-60 years with Graves' ophthalmopathy.

This chain joins TRBV6-1 and TRBJ2-3; 7 bases are shared with TRBD2. The germline V gene has CDR1 MNHNS and CDR2 SASEGT. This CDR3 contains 15 residues. With V trimmed by 6 bases and J by 0 bases, 6 bases remained unmatched. Here the CDR3 reads CASSRSGTSTDTQYF. CDR3 coding DNA: TGTGCCAGCAGCCGAAGCGGGACTAGCACAGATACGCAGTATTTT.

This clonotype was seen ten or more times. V is TRBV28 and J is TRBJ2-7; no clear D gene. CDR3 length: 11 amino acids. Germline V gives CDR1 MDHEN, CDR2 SYDVKM. The ends were cut back, 4 bases at V and 4 bases at J, with 5 bases in the middle. In DNA, the CDR3 is TGTGCCAGCAGTTCAGAATACGAGCAGTACTTC. It is translated as CASSSEYEQYF.

This clonotype was counted ten times or more. The gene calls are TRBV12-3 or TRBV12-4 and TRBJ2-1; 10 bases are shared with TRBD1. V was pared by 6 bases and J by 9 bases, with 8 bases of the junction left unmatched. This CDR3 is 14 amino acids long. This CDR3 is CASRGTGDPSEQFF. The CDR3, as DNA: TGTGCCAGCAGGGGGACAGGGGATCCAAGTGAGCAGTTCTTC.

This clonotype has at least ten counts. The CDR3 nucleotides read TGCAGTGCTAGAGATCTTCGCCAGACCGGTCGGGAGCAGTACTTC. This translates into CSARDLRQTGREQYF. The chain uses TRBV20-1 and TRBJ2-7; D gene ambiguous. Deletions cut 0 bases from V and 7 bases from J, with 19 bases between. The CDR3 has 15 residues. Germline V gene sequence: CDR1 DFQATT, CDR2 SNEGSKA (reference sequence).

This rearrangement joins TRBV5-1 to TRBJ2-7; TRBD2 matches at 12 bases. CDR1 is SGHRS and CDR2 is YFSETQ in the germline V gene. This CDR3 has 15 amino acids. The trim removed 6 bases at V and 4 bases at J, leaving 8 bases unmatched. CDR3 loop: CASNPLAGGEYEQYF. The CDR3 DNA reads TGCGCCAGCAATCCCCTAGCGGGAGGGGAGTACGAGCAGTACTTC.

This clonotype occurred a few times. CDR3 DNA sequence: TGCAGTGCCACCGGCCCCTCAGGGGGGTCTTTACAAGAGACCCAGTACTTC. As protein: CSATGPSGGSLQETQYF. The chain combines TRBV20-1 with TRBJ2-5, with D possibly being TRBD1 (7 bases). Trimming stripped 6 bases from V and 2 bases from J, with 25 bases between. Germline assignment: CDR1 DFQATT and CDR2 SNEGSKA (reference sequence). This CDR3 region has 17 residues.

This clonotype appeared a few times. The chain is built from TRBV7-8 and TRBJ2-1, with 9 positions matching TRBD2. Losses at the gene ends were 5 bases for V and 5 bases for J; bases not matched to a gene: 7. CDR1 SGHVS and CDR2 FQNEAQ come from the germline V gene. The CDR3 is made up of 15 amino acids. DNA for the CDR3: TGTGCCAGCAGCCTTCTAGCGGGAACCCACAATGAGCAGTTCTTC. As protein: CASSLLAGTHNEQFF.

This chain uses TRBV6-4 with TRBJ2-2; 10 bases line up with TRBD2. The CDR3 spans 15 residues. With V trimmed by 6 bases and J by 6 bases, 7 bases remained unmatched. Germline CDR1 MRHNA, CDR2 SNTAGT. CDR3: CASSQLAGFAGELFF. The DNA for the CDR3 is TGTGCCAGCAGCCAACTAGCGGGATTTGCCGGGGAGCTGTTTTTT.

This clonotype was detected ten times or more. The chain carries TRBV7-3 and TRBJ2-1, with D perhaps matching TRBD1 (5 bases). Deletions cut 4 bases from V and 8 bases from J, with 12 bases between. Germline V CDR1 and CDR2: SGHTA, FQGTGA. The CDR3 has 13 residues. The DNA of the CDR3 is TGTGCCAGCAGCTCGCAGGGATACGATGAGCAGTTCTTC. Its translation: CASSSQGYDEQFF.

This clonotype was counted once. A much bigger clone sits one base away, suggesting this may be a read error. The chain links TRBV28 to TRBJ2-3, with 7 bases that match TRBD2. CDR1 is MDHEN, CDR2 SYDVKM, per germline. The CDR3 length is 15 residues. Unmatched junction bases numbered 8, after V lost 3 bases and J lost 5 bases. This CDR3 reads CASSFGQGGLDTQYF. Here the CDR3 DNA reads TGTGCCAGCAGTTTTGGTCAGGGAGGGTTAGATACGCAGTATTTT.

This clonotype has ten or more counts. The V and J genes are TRBV11-2 and TRBJ2-2, with unresolved D. The CDR3 length is 12 residues. Germline CDR1 reads SGHAT; CDR2 reads FQNNGV. Between the trimmed V and J ends, which lost 0 bases and 6 bases, there was a span of 2 bases. The CDR3 protein is CASSLDPGELFF. As DNA, the CDR3 is TGTGCCAGCAGCTTAGACCCCGGGGAGCTGTTTTTT.

The chain employs TRBV10-2 and TRBJ2-7; 10 bases align to TRBD1. Germline V gene lookup returns CDR1 WSHSY and CDR2 SAAADI. CDR3 length: 13 amino acids. The trim removed 8 bases at V and 3 bases at J, leaving 4 bases unmatched. CDR3 region: CASGTGANYEQYF. The CDR3 DNA reads TGCGCCAGCGGGACAGGGGCCAACTACGAGCAGTACTTC.

The chain joins TRBV18 to TRBJ2-7, with TRBD1 identical over 7 bases. Trimming removed 3 bases from V and 7 bases from J; junction bases left unmatched: 12. Germline V gene lookup returns CDR1 KGHSH and CDR2 LQKENI. The CDR3 has 15 residues. The DNA of the CDR3 is TGTGCCAGCTCACCCCGGGACAGCAACTTGGGAGAGCAGTACTTC. It translates to CASSPRDSNLGEQYF.

This clonotype was picked up many times. The J gene is TRBJ2-1, the V gene TRBV7-9; 11 bases map to TRBD1. CDR3 length: 15 amino acids. The V segment lost 5 bases and the J segment 8 bases; nucleotides outside the gene matches: 8. Germline CDR1 and CDR2: SEHNR and FQNEAQ (reference sequence). CDR3 amino acids: CASSGRDRGVDEQFF. The DNA for the CDR3 is TGTGCCAGCAGCGGCCGGGACAGGGGGGTGGATGAGCAGTTCTTC. The full variable domain, in which reference TRBV7-9 and TRBJ2-1 provide the parts outside the CDR3, is DTGVSQNPRHKITKRGQNVTFRCDPISEHNRLYWYRQTLGQGPEFLTYFQNEAQLEKSRLLSDRFSAERPKGSFSTLEIQRTEQGDSAMYLCASSGRDRGVDEQFFGPGTRLTVL.

The gene calls are TRBV6-1 and TRBJ1-5, with D perhaps TRBD1 (6 bases). This CDR3 region has 16 residues. Germline V gene lookup returns CDR1 MNHNS and CDR2 SASEGT. With 8 bases removed from V and 2 bases from J, the gap between germline ends came to 19 bases. The CDR3 is CASSKIQGQGNQPQHF. In DNA, the CDR3 is TGTGCCAGCTCCAAAATACAGGGTCAGGGCAATCAGCCCCAGCATTTT.

With regard to this clonotype: A much larger clone lies one base from this, so it may be a read error. V gene TRBV7-2 combines with J gene TRBJ1-2, with TRBD1 matching over 7 bases. CDR3 size: 13 residues. V was pared by 4 bases and J by 4 bases, with 3 bases of the junction left unmatched. Germline assignment: CDR1 SGHTA and CDR2 FQGNSA. This CDR3 is CASSSDRPYGYTF. CDR3 nucleotides: TGTGCCAGCAGCTCGGACAGGCCCTATGGCTACACCTTC. Supplemented by reference TRBV7-2 and TRBJ1-2, the full variable domain reads GAGVSQSPSNKVTEKGKDVELRCDPISGHTALYWYRQSLGQGLEFLIYFQGNSAPDKSGLPSDRFSAERTGGSVSTLTIQRTQQEDSAVYLCASSSDRPYGYTFGSGTRLTVV.

The chain recombines TRBV6-1 with TRBJ2-2; 16 bases map to TRBD2. V shed 5 bases, J shed 4 bases, and the junction held 7 bases outside the gene matches. CDR3 length: 18 amino acids. Germline CDR1 is MNHNS and CDR2 is SASEGT. The CDR3, as DNA: TGTGCCAGCAGTCGGGGACTAGCGGGAGGGCCGGTCACCGGGGAGCTGTTTTTT. It is translated as CASSRGLAGGPVTGELFF.

The chain employs TRBV4-1 and TRBJ1-1; 7 nucleotides agree with TRBD1. Looked up from germline, CDR1 is MGHRA and CDR2 is YSYEKL. J lost 1 base, V lost 4 bases, and 6 bases had no gene match. This CDR3 comprises 15 residues. CDR3 coding DNA: TGCGCCAGCAGCCCTGACAGGGCCCAGAACACTGAAGCTTTCTTT. This translates into CASSPDRAQNTEAFF.

This clonotype came up many times. The chain links TRBV2 to TRBJ1-5; no definite D call. The V and J ends lost 4 bases and 2 bases respectively, with 9 bases between them. The CDR3 is 14 residues long. Germline V gene data show CDR1 as SNHLY and CDR2 as FYNNEI. The CDR3 region is CASSVGGGNQPQHF. The CDR3 coding sequence is TGTGCCAGCAGTGTAGGCGGGGGCAATCAGCCCCAGCATTTT. The full variable domain, rest sourced from reference TRBV2 and TRBJ1-5, is EPEVTQTPSHQVTQMGQEVILRCVPISNHLYFYWYRQILGQKVEFLVSFYNNEISEKSEIFDDQFSVERPDGSNFTLKIRSTKLEDSAMYFCASSVGGGNQPQHFGDGTRLSIL.

The chain has TRBV6-1 and TRBJ1-5; no clear D gene. The CDR3 runs 14 residues. CDR1 and CDR2 (germline): MNHNS, SASEGT. V lost 7 bases and J 4 bases, leaving 14 bases between the germline ends. The chain's CDR3 is CASTRRDRNQPQHF. In nucleotides, the CDR3 is TGTGCCAGCACTCGGCGTGATCGGAATCAGCCCCAGCATTTT.

This clonotype was recorded once. A much larger clone is a single base away; this may be a read error. The rearrangement links TRBV27 to TRBJ1-1, with D possibly TRBD1 on 6 matching bases. The CDR3 is 13 residues long. Germline lookup yields CDR1 MNHEY and CDR2 SMNVEV (reference sequence). CDR3 nucleotide sequence: TGTGCCAGCCGTCTAACCGGGGGCACTGAAGCTTCCTTT. As protein: CASRLTGGTEASF.

This clonotype has ten or more counts. V usage is TRBV28 and J usage is TRBJ2-1, with TRBD2 matching over 15 bases. The trim removed 10 bases at V and 9 bases at J, leaving 13 bases unmatched. This CDR3 has 16 residues. CDR1 MDHEN and CDR2 SYDVKM come from the germline V gene. CDR3 coding DNA: TGTGCCACCGGGGGGGGACTAGCGGGAGGCCGGGGTGAGCAGTTCTTC. This sequence encodes CATGGGLAGGRGEQFF. Filled out from reference TRBV28 and TRBJ2-1, the complete variable domain reads DVKVTQSSRYLVKRTGEKVFLECVQDMDHENMFWYRQDPGLGLRLIYFSYDVKMKEKGDIPEGYSVSREKKERFSLILESASTNQTSMYLCATGGGLAGGRGEQFFGPGTRLTVL.

This clonotype was recorded a few times. The chain links TRBV6-1 to TRBJ2-1; D gene uncertain. The germline CDR1 and CDR2 sequences are MNHNS and SASEGT. Deletions cut 7 bases from V and 7 bases from J, with 8 bases between. The CDR3 is 11 amino acids. The CDR3 coding sequence is TGTGCCAGCACCCTCAGGAATGAGCAGTTCTTC. Translating it yields CASTLRNEQFF.

Many counts were recorded for this clonotype. The chain employs TRBV20-1 and TRBJ1-4; D gene unclear. The CDR3 covers 14 residues. Germline CDR1 DFQATT, CDR2 SNEGSKA (reference sequence). Trimming stripped 6 bases from V and 5 bases from J, with 16 bases between. CDR3 DNA sequence: TGCAGTGCGTCGGACGGCCTACTGAATGAAAAACTGTTTTTT. This codes for CSASDGLLNEKLFF.

The genes are TRBV7-9 and TRBJ2-4, with D unresolved. The CDR3 contains 14 residues. Germline lookup yields CDR1 SEHNR and CDR2 FQNEAQ (reference sequence). The V gene lost 3 bases and the J gene lost 5 bases, with 11 bases spanning the gap. CDR3 DNA sequence: TGTGCCAGCAGCTTGGAAGCGAAGGAAAACATTCAGTACTTC. It yields the protein CASSLEAKENIQYF.

The chain carries TRBV6-1 and TRBJ2-1; D perhaps matches TRBD1 (5 bases). Germline V gives CDR1 MNHNS, CDR2 SASEGT. V was cut by 4 bases and J by 0 bases, with 10 bases left in between. The CDR3 extends over 15 amino acids. The CDR3 DNA is TGTGCCAGCAGTGTTCAGGGTCACTCCTACAATGAGCAGTTCTTC. It specifies CASSVQGHSYNEQFF.

This clonotype was observed at least ten times. The CDR3 here is CATSDETGFNEQFF. CDR3 coding DNA: TGTGCCACCAGTGATGAGACAGGATTCAATGAGCAGTTCTTC. V is TRBV24-1 and J is TRBJ2-1; the D gene is possibly TRBD1 (6 bases). V was clipped by 3 bases and J by 6 bases, with 11 bases between them. This CDR3 has 14 residues. From germline, CDR1 is KGHDR and CDR2 SFDVKD.

This clonotype came up many times. The J gene is TRBJ1-2, the V gene TRBV28; D is unresolved. The CDR3 is 14 amino acids. Germline assignment: CDR1 MDHEN and CDR2 SYDVKM. Deletions cut 5 bases from V and 4 bases from J, with 14 bases between. The CDR3 region is CASSVPYGRYGYTF. Here the CDR3 DNA reads TGTGCCAGCAGTGTCCCTTATGGCCGCTATGGCTACACCTTC.

This clonotype appeared many times. The gene calls are TRBV27 and TRBJ2-6; a weak D match, TRBD2 (5 bases). Trimming took 4 bases from V and 4 from J, leaving 11 bases between them. The CDR3 totals 15 residues. From germline, CDR1 is MNHEY and CDR2 SMNVEV (reference sequence). The DNA of the CDR3 is TGTGCCAGCAGTTCACCCCGCGGGGGGGCCAACGTCCTGACTTTC. This gives the protein CASSSPRGGANVLTF.

There are a few counts of this clonotype. The chain joins TRBV3-1 to TRBJ2-2, with D unresolved. The V and J ends lost 2 bases and 5 bases respectively, with 6 bases between them. Germline V CDR1 and CDR2: LGHDT, YNNKEL (reference sequence). The CDR3 sequence is 13 residues long. This CDR3 reads CASSQLGTGELFF. CDR3 sequence (DNA): TGTGCCAGCAGCCAATTAGGGACCGGGGAGCTGTTTTTT.

This clonotype occurred a few times. J is TRBJ1-4 and V is TRBV4-1; no clear D. The CDR3 length is 15 residues. V lost 1 base and J 2 bases, leaving 8 bases between the germline ends. Germline assignment: CDR1 MGHRA and CDR2 YSYEKL. The CDR3 bases are TGCGCCAGCAGCCAAGTTTTGGGGACTAATGAAAAACTGTTTTTT. It encodes CASSQVLGTNEKLFF.